The clone carrying this T cell receptor beta chain has at least ten counts. Its antigen remains unidentified. V was trimmed by 3 bases and J by 8 bases, leaving 18 bases between them. This CDR3 spans 15 amino acids. Germline values: CDR1 KGHDR, CDR2 SFDVKD. The study left out patients who had uncontrolled infection, other autoimmune disease, pregnancy or lactation. This entry is derived from a study of T cells in Graves' hyperthyroidism and ophthalmopathy. Study findings and constraints: A 13 V-J model separated ophthalmopathy from stable hyperthyroidism. The blood repertoire included most of the expanded thyroid clonotypes above 0.001.

The CDR3 regions of TCR beta were amplified from RNA transcripts. HTBI primers drove first-round RT-PCR of the TCR CDR3. Each CDR3 protein is one row after TCRdb ran MiXCR on the multiplex PCR reads. The sample holds about 520,000 distinct CDR3 sequences, about a fifth seen once. The sample comprised blood. The genes are TRBV24-1 and TRBJ1-2; D gene ambiguous. This TCR came from a man between 18 and 35 years old with Graves' hyperthyroidism. CDR3 residues: CATSDPDGRAMGYTF. CDR3 coding DNA: TGTGCCACCAGTGATCCGGACGGCCGGGCGATGGGCTACACCTTC.